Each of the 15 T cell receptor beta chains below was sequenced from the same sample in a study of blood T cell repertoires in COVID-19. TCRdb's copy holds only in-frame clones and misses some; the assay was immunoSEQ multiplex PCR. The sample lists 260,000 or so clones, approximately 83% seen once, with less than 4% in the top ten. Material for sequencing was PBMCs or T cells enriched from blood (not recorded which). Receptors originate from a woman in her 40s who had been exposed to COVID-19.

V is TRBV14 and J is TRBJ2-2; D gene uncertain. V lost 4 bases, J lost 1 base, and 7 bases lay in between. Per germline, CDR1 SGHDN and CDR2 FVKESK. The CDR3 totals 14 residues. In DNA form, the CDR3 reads TGTGCCAGCAGCCCATTCCAGAACACCGGGGAGCTGTTTTTT. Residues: CASSPFQNTGELFF. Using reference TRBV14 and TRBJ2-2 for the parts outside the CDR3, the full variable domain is EAGVTQFPSHSVIEKGQTVTLRCDPISGHDNLYWYRRVMGKEIKFLLHFVKESKQDESGMPNNRFLAERTGGTYSTLKVQPAELEDSGVYFCASSPFQNTGELFFGEGSRLTVL.

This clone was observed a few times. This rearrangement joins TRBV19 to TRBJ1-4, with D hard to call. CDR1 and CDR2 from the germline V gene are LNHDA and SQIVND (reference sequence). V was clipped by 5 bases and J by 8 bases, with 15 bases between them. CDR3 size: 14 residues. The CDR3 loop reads CASSQNGLGEKLFF. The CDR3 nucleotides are TGTGCCAGTAGTCAAAATGGACTGGGAGAAAAACTGTTTTTT.

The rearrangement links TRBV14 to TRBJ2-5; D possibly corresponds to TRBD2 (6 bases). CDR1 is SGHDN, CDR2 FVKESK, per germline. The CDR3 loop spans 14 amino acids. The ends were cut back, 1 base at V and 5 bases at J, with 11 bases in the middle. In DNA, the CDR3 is TGTGCCAGCAGCCAAGCCCGGGGGACGGAGACCCAGTACTTC. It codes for CASSQARGTETQYF.

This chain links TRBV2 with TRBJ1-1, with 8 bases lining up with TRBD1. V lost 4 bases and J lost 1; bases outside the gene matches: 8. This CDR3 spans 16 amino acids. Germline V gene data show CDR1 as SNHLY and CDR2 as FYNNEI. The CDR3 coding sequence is TGTGCCAGCAGTGCCGGACAGGGAAGGGGGAACACTGAAGCTTTCTTT. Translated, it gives CASSAGQGRGNTEAFF.

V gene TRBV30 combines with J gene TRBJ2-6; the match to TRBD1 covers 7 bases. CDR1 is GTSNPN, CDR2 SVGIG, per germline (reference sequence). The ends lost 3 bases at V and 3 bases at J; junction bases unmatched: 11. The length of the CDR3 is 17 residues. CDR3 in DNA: TGTGCCTGGAGAAGTAGGGGGCGGACGTATGGGGCCAACGTCCTGACTTTC. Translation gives CAWRSRGRTYGANVLTF.

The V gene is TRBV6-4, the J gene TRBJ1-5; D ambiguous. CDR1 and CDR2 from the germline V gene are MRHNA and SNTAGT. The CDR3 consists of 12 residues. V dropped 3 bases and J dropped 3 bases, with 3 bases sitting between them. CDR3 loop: CASSDNNQPQHF. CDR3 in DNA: TGTGCCAGCAGTGATAACAATCAGCCCCAGCATTTT.

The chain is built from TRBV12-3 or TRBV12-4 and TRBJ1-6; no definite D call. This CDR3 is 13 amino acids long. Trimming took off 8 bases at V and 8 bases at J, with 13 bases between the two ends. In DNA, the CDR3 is TGTGCCAGCCGCCGGGTTCTCGATTCACCCCTCCACTTT. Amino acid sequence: CASRRVLDSPLHF.

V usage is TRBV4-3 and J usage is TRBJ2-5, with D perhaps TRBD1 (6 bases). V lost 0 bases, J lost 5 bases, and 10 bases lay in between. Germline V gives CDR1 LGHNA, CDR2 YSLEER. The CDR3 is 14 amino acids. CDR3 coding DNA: TGCGCCAGCAGCCAAGATAGAGACAGGGAGACCCAGTACTTC. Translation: CASSQDRDRETQYF.

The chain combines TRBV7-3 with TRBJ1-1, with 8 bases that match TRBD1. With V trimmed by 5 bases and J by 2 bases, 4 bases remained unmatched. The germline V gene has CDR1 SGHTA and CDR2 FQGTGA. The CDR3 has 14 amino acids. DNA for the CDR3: TGTGCCAGCAGCGCTGGACAGGGCAACACTGAAGCTTTCTTT. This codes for CASSAGQGNTEAFF. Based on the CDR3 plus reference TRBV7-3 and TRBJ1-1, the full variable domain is GAGVSQTPSNKVTEKGKYVELRCDPISGHTALYWYRQSLGQGPEFLIYFQGTGAADDSGLPNDRFFAVRPEGSVSTLKIQRTERGDSAVYLCASSAGQGNTEAFFGQGTRLTVV.

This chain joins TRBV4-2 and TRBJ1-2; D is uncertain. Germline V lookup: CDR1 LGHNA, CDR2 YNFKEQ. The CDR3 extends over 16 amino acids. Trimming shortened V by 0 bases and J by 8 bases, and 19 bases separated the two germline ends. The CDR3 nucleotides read TGTGCCAGCAGCCAAGAGGCCGCTGATCCCGTGGGCGGCTACACCTTC. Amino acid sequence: CASSQEAADPVGGYTF.

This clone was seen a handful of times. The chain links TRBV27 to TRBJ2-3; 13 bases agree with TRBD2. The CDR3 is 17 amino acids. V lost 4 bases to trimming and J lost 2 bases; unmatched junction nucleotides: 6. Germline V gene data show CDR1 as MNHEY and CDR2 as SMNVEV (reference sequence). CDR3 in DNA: TGTGCCAGCAGTTCACTCGGGACTAGCGGGATCACAGATACGCAGTATTTT. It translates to CASSSLGTSGITDTQYF.

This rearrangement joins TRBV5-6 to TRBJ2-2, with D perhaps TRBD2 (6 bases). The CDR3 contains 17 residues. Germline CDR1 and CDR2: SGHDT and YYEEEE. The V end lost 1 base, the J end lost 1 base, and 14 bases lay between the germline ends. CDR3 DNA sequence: TGTGCCAGCAGCTTGTTAGGCGGGGCGGGGAACACCGGGGAGCTGTTTTTT. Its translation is CASSLLGGAGNTGELFF.

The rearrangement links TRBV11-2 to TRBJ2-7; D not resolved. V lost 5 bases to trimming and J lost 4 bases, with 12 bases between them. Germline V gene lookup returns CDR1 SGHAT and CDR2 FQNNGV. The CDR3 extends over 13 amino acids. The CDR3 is CASSPGSLYEQYF. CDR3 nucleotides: TGTGCCAGCAGCCCCGGGTCCTTATACGAGCAGTACTTC.

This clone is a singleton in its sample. As DNA, the CDR3 is TGTGCCAGCAGTTTAAAGGGTGGGGGGGTATTTTCCTACGAGCAGTACTTC. Translating it yields CASSLKGGGVFSYEQYF. The V gene is TRBV27, the J gene TRBJ2-7; TRBD2 matches at 7 bases. Germline V gene sequence: CDR1 MNHEY, CDR2 SMNVEV (reference sequence). Trimming at V came to 2 bases and at J to 1 base, leaving 11 bases not matched to a gene. The CDR3 has 17 amino acids.

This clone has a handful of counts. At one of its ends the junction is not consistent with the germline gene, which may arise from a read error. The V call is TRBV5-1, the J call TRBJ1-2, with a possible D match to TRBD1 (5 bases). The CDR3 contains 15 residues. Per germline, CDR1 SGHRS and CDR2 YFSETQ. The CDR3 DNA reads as TGCGCCAGCAGATTGGCCCAGGGTCTTAACTATGGCTACACCTTC. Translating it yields CASRLAQGLNYGYTF.